The TCR beta chain under discussion was sequenced for a study of cytomegalovirus exposure and HLA in healthy donors. As for the study in general: From HLA-typed donors, an early data release held approximately 85 million unique TCRs. Study findings and constraints: A prior analysis recorded that most TCR beta V segments were productive about 90% or about 30% of the time. Some segments of the V type, notably TRBV6-2 and TRBV6-3, were excluded as indistinguishable.

Those who donated were healthy bone marrow donors. J lost 5 bases, V lost 2 bases, and 6 bases had no gene match. In germline, CDR1 is SEHNR, CDR2 FQNEAQ (reference sequence). The CDR3 consists of 15 residues. This clone was observed a single time. Its target is not known. Primers: 60 Vbeta forward and 13 Jbeta reverse. Measured with immunoSEQ multiplex PCR; TCRdb has only the in-frame clones, and not every one. This table has about 160,000 clones, around four fifths appearing once. This clonotype originated in a woman under 30 in good health and CMV-seronegative. Sequenced material: PBMCs. This rearrangement joins TRBV7-9 to TRBJ2-3, with 8 nucleotides matching TRBD2. The CDR3 sequence is CASSLWSGGGDTQYF. For the CDR3, the DNA is TGTGCCAGCAGCTTATGGTCGGGAGGGGGAGATACGCAGTATTTT.